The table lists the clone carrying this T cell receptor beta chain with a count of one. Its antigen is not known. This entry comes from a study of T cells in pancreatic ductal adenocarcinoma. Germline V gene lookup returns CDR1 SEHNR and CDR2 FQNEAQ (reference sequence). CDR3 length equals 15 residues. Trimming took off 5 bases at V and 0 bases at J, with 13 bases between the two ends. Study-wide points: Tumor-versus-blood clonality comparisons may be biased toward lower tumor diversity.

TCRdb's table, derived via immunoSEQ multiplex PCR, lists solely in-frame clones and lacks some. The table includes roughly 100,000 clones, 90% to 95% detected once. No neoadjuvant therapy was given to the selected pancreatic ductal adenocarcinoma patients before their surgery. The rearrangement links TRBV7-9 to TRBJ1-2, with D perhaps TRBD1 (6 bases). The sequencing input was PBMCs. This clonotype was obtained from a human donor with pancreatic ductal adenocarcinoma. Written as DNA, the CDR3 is TGTGCCAGCAGCACCTCAGGGGATGCTAACTATGGCTACACCTTC. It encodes CASSTSGDANYGYTF. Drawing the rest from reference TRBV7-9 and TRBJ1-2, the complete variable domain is DTGVSQNPRHKITKRGQNVTFRCDPISEHNRLYWYRQTLGQGPEFLTYFQNEAQLEKSRLLSDRFSAERPKGSFSTLEIQRTEQGDSAMYLCASSTSGDANYGYTFGSGTRLTVV.